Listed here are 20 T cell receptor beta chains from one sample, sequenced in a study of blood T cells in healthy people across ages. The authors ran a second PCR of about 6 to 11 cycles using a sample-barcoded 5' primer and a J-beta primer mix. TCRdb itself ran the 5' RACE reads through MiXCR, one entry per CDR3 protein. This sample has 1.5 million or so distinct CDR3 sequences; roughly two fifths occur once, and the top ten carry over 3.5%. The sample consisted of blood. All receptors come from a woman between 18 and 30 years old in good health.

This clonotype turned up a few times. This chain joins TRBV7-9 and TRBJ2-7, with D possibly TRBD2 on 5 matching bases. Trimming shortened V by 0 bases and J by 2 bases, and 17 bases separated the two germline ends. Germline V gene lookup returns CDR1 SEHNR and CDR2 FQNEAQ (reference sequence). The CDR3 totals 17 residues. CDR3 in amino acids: CASSLAKSGLYTYEQYF. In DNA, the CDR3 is TGTGCCAGCAGCTTAGCGAAATCCGGACTTTATACCTACGAGCAGTACTTC.

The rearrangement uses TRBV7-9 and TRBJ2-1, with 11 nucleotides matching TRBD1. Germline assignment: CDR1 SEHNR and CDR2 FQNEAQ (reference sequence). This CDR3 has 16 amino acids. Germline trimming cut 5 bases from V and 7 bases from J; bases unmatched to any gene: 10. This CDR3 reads CASSPRLDRGQNEQFF. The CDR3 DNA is TGTGCCAGCAGCCCTCGTTTGGACAGGGGGCAGAATGAGCAGTTCTTC.

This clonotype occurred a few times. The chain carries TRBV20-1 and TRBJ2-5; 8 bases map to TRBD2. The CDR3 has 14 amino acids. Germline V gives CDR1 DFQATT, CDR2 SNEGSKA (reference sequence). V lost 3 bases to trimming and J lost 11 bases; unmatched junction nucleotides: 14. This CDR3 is CSARERGPYNEQYF. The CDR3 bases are TGCAGTGCTAGGGAGCGGGGGCCATACAATGAGCAGTACTTC.

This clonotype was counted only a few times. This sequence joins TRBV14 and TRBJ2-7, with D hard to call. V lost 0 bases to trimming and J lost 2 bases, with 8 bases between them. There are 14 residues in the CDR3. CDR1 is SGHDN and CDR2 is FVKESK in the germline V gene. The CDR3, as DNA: TGTGCCAGCAGCCAAGATTTAACTGCCTACGAGCAGTACTTC. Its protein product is CASSQDLTAYEQYF.

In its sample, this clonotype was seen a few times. DNA for the CDR3: TGTGCCAGCAGCCAAGTGGACGGTCTTAGGGGACAGTTCTTC. This gives the protein CASSQVDGLRGQFF. The chain employs TRBV14 and TRBJ2-1; D is perhaps TRBD1 (5 bases). Between the trimmed V and J ends, which lost 1 base and 13 bases, there was a span of 17 bases. Germline CDR1 SGHDN, CDR2 FVKESK. The CDR3 loop spans 14 amino acids.

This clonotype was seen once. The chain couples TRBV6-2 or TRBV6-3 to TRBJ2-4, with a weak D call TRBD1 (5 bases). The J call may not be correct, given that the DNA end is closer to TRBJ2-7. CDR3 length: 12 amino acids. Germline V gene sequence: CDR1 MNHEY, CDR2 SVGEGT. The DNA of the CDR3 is TGTGCCAGCACGACAGCCGCCTGCGAGCAGTACTTC. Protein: CASTTAACEQYF.

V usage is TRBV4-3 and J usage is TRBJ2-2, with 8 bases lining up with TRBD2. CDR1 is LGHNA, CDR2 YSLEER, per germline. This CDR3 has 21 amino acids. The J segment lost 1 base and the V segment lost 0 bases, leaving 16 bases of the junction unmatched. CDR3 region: CASSQDLTRSGGPRNTGELFF. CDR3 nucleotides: TGCGCCAGCAGCCAAGATTTGACGCGGAGCGGGGGTCCCCGGAACACCGGGGAGCTGTTTTTT.

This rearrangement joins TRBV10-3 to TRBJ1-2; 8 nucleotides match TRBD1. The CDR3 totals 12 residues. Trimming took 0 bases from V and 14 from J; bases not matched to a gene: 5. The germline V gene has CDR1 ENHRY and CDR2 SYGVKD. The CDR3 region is CAISESRDRSTF. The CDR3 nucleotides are TGTGCCATCAGTGAGTCGAGGGACAGGTCTACCTTC.

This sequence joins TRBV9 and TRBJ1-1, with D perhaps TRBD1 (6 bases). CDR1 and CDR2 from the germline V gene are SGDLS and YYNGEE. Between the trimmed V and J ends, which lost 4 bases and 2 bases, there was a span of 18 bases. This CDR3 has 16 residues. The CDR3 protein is CASSPQGILANTEAFF. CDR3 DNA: TGTGCCAGCAGCCCCCAGGGGATTCTTGCAAACACTGAAGCTTTCTTT.

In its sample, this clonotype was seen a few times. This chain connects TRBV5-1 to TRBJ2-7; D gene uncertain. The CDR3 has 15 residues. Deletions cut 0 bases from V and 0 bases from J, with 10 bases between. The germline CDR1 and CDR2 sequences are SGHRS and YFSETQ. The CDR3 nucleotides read TGCGCCAGCAGCTTGGCTCCTCCCGACTCCTACGAGCAGTACTTC. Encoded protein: CASSLAPPDSYEQYF.

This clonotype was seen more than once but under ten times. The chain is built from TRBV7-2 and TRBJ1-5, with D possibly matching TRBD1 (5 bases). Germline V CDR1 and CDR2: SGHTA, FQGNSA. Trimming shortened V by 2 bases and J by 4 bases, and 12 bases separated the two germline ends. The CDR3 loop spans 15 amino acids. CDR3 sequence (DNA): TGTGCCAGCAGCTTATGGGCGGGGGGAAATCAGCCCCAGCATTTT. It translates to CASSLWAGGNQPQHF.

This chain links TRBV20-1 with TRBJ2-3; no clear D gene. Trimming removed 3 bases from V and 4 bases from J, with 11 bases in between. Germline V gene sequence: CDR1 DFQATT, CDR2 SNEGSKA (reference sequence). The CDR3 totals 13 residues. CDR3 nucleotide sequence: TGCAGTGCTAGTCAGCGTGGCCCAGATACGCAGTATTTT. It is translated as CSASQRGPDTQYF.

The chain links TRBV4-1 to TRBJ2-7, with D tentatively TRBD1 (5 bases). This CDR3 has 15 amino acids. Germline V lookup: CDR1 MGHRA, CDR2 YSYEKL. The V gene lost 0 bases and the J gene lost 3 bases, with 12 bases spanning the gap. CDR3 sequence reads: CASSQDQGYNYEQYF. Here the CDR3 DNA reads TGCGCCAGCAGCCAAGATCAGGGATACAACTACGAGCAGTACTTC.

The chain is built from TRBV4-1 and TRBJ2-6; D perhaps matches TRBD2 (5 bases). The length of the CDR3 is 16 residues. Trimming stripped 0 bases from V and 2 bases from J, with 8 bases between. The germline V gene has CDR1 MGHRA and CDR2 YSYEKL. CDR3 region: CASSQDIGTGANVLTF. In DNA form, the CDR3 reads TGCGCCAGCAGCCAAGATATCGGGACTGGGGCCAACGTCCTGACTTTC.

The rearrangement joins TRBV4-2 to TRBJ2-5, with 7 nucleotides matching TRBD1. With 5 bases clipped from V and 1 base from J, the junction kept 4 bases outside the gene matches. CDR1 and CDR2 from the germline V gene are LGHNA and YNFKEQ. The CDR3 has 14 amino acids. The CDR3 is CASSSKGAQETQYF. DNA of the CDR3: TGTGCCAGCAGCTCTAAGGGGGCCCAAGAGACCCAGTACTTC.

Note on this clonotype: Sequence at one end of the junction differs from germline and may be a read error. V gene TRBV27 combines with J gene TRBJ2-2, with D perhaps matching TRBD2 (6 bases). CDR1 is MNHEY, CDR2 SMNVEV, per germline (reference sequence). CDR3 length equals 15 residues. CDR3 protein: CAGSLTGANTGELFF. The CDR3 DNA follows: TGTGCCGGCAGTTTAACGGGGGCGAACACCGGGGAGCTGTTTTTT.

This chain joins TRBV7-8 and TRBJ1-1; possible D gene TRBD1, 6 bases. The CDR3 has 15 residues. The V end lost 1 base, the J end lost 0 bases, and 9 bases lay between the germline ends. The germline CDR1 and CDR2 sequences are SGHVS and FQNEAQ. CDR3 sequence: CASSLDTGMNTEAFF. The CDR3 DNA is TGTGCCAGCAGCTTAGACACAGGGATGAACACTGAAGCTTTCTTT.

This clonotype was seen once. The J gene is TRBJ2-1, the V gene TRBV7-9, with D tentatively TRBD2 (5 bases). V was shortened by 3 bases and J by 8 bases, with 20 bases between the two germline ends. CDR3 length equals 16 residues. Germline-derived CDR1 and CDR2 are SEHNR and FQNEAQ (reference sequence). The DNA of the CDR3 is TGTGCCAGCAGCTTGTTATTCGGGGAAAGGATGGATGAGCAGTTCTTC. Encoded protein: CASSLLFGERMDEQFF. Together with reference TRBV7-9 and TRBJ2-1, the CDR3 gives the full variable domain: DTGVSQNPRHKITKRGQNVTFRCDPISEHNRLYWYRQTLGQGPEFLTYFQNEAQLEKSRLLSDRFSAERPKGSFSTLEIQRTEQGDSAMYLCASSLLFGERMDEQFFGPGTRLTVL.

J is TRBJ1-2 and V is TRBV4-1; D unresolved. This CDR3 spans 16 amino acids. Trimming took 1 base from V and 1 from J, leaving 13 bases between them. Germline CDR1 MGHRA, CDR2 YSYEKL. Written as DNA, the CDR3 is TGCGCCAGCAGCCAAGTTGAAGGCCTGATTAACTATGGCTACACCTTC. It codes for CASSQVEGLINYGYTF.

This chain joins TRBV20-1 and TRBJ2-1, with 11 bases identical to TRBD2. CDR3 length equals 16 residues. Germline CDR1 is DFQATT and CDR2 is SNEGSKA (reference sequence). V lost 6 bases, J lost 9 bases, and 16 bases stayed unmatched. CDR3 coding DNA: TGCAGTGCGGCCCGCGGGGTAGCGGGAGGGTTGGGTGAGCAGTTCTTC. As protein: CSAARGVAGGLGEQFF.